This T cell receptor beta chain was documented in a study of cytomegalovirus exposure and HLA in healthy donors. Background on the study: Genetic ancestry analysis placed approximately 80% of the 398 donors that were genotyped in the Caucasian-associated cluster.

The V gene end was trimmed by 0 bases and the J gene end by 6 bases; junction bases not matched to a gene: 5. CDR3 length: 16 residues. CDR1 and CDR2 (germline): SQVTM, ANQGSEA. Points on this clone: Its antigen remains unidentified.

General observations from the study: Cytomegalovirus-associated TCR beta chains were listed, numbering some 180.

Researchers ran the PCR with 60 Vbeta and 13 Jbeta primers. Produced via immunoSEQ multiplex PCR; TCRdb's table is partial and in-frame only. The sample lists fewer than 140,000 clones, about two thirds seen once, with roughly 0.79% in the top ten. The chain couples TRBV29-1 to TRBJ2-1; TRBD2 matches 13 bases. Sequenced input: PBMCs. This receptor was taken from a boy aged 5-17 years in good health and CMV-seronegative. CDR3 DNA: TGCAGCGTTGAAGATCCCGGACTAGCGGGAGTCAATGAGCAGTTCTTC. It specifies CSVEDPGLAGVNEQFF.